The 15 T cell receptor beta chains below were found in one sample sequenced in a study of T cell responses to AZD1222 COVID-19 vaccine. Repertoires were generated with immunoSEQ multiplex PCR, while TCRdb's copy carries only in-frame clones and drops some. The sample includes 150,000 to 200,000 clones, 90% to 95% of them seen just once. The input for sequencing was peripheral blood, taken on day 0 of AZD1222 vaccination. The source is an adult in good health.

The chain recombines TRBV9 with TRBJ1-1; possible D gene TRBD1, 5 bases. The CDR3 spans 16 residues. Trimming stripped 4 bases from V and 0 bases from J, with 16 bases between. CDR1 is SGDLS, CDR2 YYNGEE, per germline. The CDR3 nucleotides are TGTGCCAGCAGCCGCGGGGACGGATTATTGAACACTGAAGCTTTCTTT. Protein sequence: CASSRGDGLLNTEAFF.

The chain uses TRBV5-4 and TRBJ2-3; 14 nucleotides line up with TRBD2. CDR1 and CDR2 (germline): SGHNT, YYREEE (reference sequence). This CDR3 is 16 amino acids long. Trimming at V came to 3 bases and at J to 5 bases, leaving 5 bases not matched to a gene. The CDR3: CASSWGLAGAGDTQYF. The CDR3 region has the DNA TGTGCCAGCAGCTGGGGACTAGCGGGAGCGGGAGATACGCAGTATTTT.

This clone was recorded only once. The chain has TRBV6-5 and TRBJ1-2; D remains ambiguous. Germline V gives CDR1 MNHEY, CDR2 SVGAGI. The CDR3 spans 14 residues. The germline V and J ends were trimmed by 6 bases and 1 base, with 12 bases remaining between them. In DNA form, the CDR3 reads TGTGCCAGCAGCGAGCCACCGAATAACTATGGCTACACCTTC. This codes for CASSEPPNNYGYTF.

In this sample, this clone turned up once. The chain is built from TRBV19 and TRBJ1-1; 9 positions match TRBD1. Per the germline V gene, CDR1 is LNHDA and CDR2 is SQIVND (reference sequence). The V and J ends lost 8 bases and 1 base, in that order; junction bases with no gene match: 5. The CDR3 totals 14 residues. Here the CDR3 reads CASPEQGANTEAFF. DNA of the CDR3: TGTGCCAGTCCTGAACAGGGGGCGAACACTGAAGCTTTCTTT.

V is TRBV6-5 and J is TRBJ1-3; D not certain. The germline V and J ends were trimmed by 5 bases and 9 bases, with 17 bases remaining between them. This CDR3 comprises 14 residues. CDR1 and CDR2 from the germline V gene are MNHEY and SVGAGI. As DNA, the CDR3 is TGTGCCAGCAGTACCTTCGGGCGGGGAGCCACCATATATTTT. It encodes CASSTFGRGATIYF.

This clone occurred once. The chain combines TRBV7-2 with TRBJ2-7; TRBD1 aligns across 7 bases. The ends lost 5 bases at V and 6 bases at J; junction bases unmatched: 7. Germline-derived CDR1 and CDR2 are SGHTA and FQGNSA. This CDR3 has 13 residues. The CDR3 coding sequence is TGTGCCAGCAGCCTTCAGACAGGGAGCGAGCAGTACTTC. The encoded protein is CASSLQTGSEQYF.

The chain combines TRBV25-1 with TRBJ2-5, with D uncertain. This CDR3 contains 15 residues. V was clipped by 3 bases and J by 1 base, with 12 bases between them. Germline loops: CDR1 MGHDK, CDR2 SYGVNS. The CDR3 nucleotides are TGTGCCAGCAGTGACCCGGGCCGGGCCCAAGAGACCCAGTACTTC. It is translated as CASSDPGRAQETQYF.

V and J are TRBV19 and TRBJ2-7; 7 positions match TRBD1. The CDR3 length is 13 residues. V shed 2 bases and J 6 bases; nucleotides not matched to a gene: 4. The V gene's germline CDR1 is LNHDA and CDR2 SQIVND (reference sequence). The CDR3 DNA sequence: TGTGCCAGTAGTATATCCAGGGGGAGCGAGCAGTACTTC. Translating gives CASSISRGSEQYF. The entire variable domain, with the rest obtained from reference TRBV19 and TRBJ2-7, is as follows: DGGITQSPKYLFRKEGQNVTLSCEQNLNHDAMYWYRQDPGQGLRLIYYSQIVNDFQKGDIAEGYSVSREKKESFPLTVTSAQKNPTAFYLCASSISRGSEQYFGPGTRLTVT.

This clone showed up just once. V and J are TRBV28 and TRBJ2-5; 13 bases match TRBD2. Germline CDR1 and CDR2: MDHEN and SYDVKM. V dropped 5 bases and J dropped 5; count of bases not matched to a gene: 8. CDR3 length: 16 amino acids. The CDR3 sequence is CASSPGTSGMFETQYF. DNA for the CDR3: TGTGCCAGCAGTCCAGGGACTAGCGGGATGTTTGAGACCCAGTACTTC.

J is TRBJ1-2 and V is TRBV2; D call uncertain. CDR3 size: 17 residues. Per the germline V gene, CDR1 is SNHLY and CDR2 is FYNNEI. V dropped 6 bases and J dropped 6 bases, with 26 bases sitting between them. DNA for the CDR3: TGTGCCAGCAGCTTACGTACCTCCGGGCTCCAGGTTCATGGCTACACCTTC. It encodes CASSLRTSGLQVHGYTF.

The gene calls are TRBV19 and TRBJ1-3; TRBD1 might be the D (5 bases). CDR1 is LNHDA and CDR2 is SQIVND in the germline V gene (reference sequence). There are 15 residues in the CDR3. V was cut by 6 bases and J by 2 bases, with 14 bases left in between. CDR3 loop: CASSLAGSTGNTIYF. The CDR3 DNA reads as TGTGCCAGTAGCCTAGCAGGGAGTACTGGAAACACCATATATTTT.

The CDR3 sequence is CATSDRTGGNTEAFF. The CDR3 nucleotides read TGTGCCACCAGTGATCGGACAGGGGGGAACACTGAAGCTTTCTTT. The chain carries TRBV24-1 and TRBJ1-1; TRBD1 matches at 10 bases. The V and J ends lost 3 bases and 1 base, in that order; junction bases with no gene match: 1. This CDR3 comprises 15 residues. Germline V gene data show CDR1 as KGHDR and CDR2 as SFDVKD.

The chain carries TRBV7-2 and TRBJ2-7; D might be TRBD2 (6 bases). The V and J ends lost 5 bases and 7 bases respectively, with 15 bases between them. In germline, CDR1 is SGHTA, CDR2 FQGNSA. The length of the CDR3 is 13 residues. CDR3 loop: CASSLSGLKEQYF. The DNA of the CDR3 is TGTGCCAGCAGCCTAAGCGGGCTTAAGGAGCAGTACTTC.

The rearrangement links TRBV3-1 (or the pseudogene TRBV3-2) to TRBJ2-1; D perhaps matches TRBD1 (5 bases). V lost 4 bases, J lost 5 bases, and 18 bases lay in between. The germline gives CDR1 LGHDT, CDR2 YNNKEL (reference sequence). The CDR3 contains 16 residues. CDR3 amino acids: CASSPTQGLRNNEQFF. In nucleotides, the CDR3 is TGTGCCAGCAGCCCCACCCAGGGTTTGCGCAACAATGAGCAGTTCTTC.

The rearrangement links TRBV24-1 to TRBJ2-5; TRBD1 matches 7 bases. V lost 3 bases and J lost 5; bases outside the gene matches: 5. This CDR3 contains 14 residues. Germline V gene lookup returns CDR1 KGHDR and CDR2 SFDVKD. The CDR3 coding sequence is TGTGCCACCAGTGATGTAGGGGGCGCCGAGACCCAGTACTTC. Its translation: CATSDVGGAETQYF.